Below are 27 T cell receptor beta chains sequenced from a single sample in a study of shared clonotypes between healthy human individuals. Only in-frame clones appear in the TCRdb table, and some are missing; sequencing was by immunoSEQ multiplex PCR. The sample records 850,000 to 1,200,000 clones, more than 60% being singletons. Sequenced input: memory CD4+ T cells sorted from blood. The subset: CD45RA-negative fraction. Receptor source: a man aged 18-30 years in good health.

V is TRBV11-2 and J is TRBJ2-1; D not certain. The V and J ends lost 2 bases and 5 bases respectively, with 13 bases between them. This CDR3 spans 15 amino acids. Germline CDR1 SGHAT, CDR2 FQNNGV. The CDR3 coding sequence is TGTGCCAGCAGCTTAAATGGGCAGCAGAACAATGAGCAGTTCTTC. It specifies CASSLNGQQNNEQFF.

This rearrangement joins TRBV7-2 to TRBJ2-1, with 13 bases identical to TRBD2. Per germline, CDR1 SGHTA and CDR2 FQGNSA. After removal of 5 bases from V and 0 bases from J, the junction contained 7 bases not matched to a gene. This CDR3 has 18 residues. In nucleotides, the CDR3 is TGTGCCAGCAGCCGAACACTAGCGGGGGGGAGCTCCTACAATGAGCAGTTCTTC. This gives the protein CASSRTLAGGSSYNEQFF.

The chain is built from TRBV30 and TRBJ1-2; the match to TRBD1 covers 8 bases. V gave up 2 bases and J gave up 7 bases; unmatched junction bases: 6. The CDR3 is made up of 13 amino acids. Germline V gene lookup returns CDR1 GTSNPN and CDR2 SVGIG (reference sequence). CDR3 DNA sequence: TGTGCCTGGAGTTTCACAGGGGGGATTGGCTACACCTTC. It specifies CAWSFTGGIGYTF. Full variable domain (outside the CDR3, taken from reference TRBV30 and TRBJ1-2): SQTIHQWPATLVQPVGSPLSLECTVEGTSNPNLYWYRQAAGRGLQLLFYSVGIGQISSEVPQNLSASRPQDRQFILSSKKLLLSDSGFYLCAWSFTGGIGYTFGSGTRLTVV.

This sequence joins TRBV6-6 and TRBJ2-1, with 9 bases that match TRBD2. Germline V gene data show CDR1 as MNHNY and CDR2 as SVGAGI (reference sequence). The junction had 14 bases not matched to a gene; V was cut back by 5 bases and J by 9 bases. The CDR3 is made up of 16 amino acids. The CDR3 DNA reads TGTGCCAGCAGTCGTGAAATAGCGGGGGCCGGGAGTGAGCAGTTCTTC. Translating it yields CASSREIAGAGSEQFF.

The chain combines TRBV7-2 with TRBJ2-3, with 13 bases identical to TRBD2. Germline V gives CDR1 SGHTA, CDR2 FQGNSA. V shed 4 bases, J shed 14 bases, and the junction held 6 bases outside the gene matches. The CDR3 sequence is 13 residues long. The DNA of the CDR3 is TGTGCCAGCAGCTGGACTAGCGGGGGACCACGGTATTTT. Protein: CASSWTSGGPRYF.

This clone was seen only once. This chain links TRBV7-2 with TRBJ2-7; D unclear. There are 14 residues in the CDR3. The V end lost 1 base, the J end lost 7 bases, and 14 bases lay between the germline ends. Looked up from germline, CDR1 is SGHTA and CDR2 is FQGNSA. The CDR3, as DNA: TGTGCCAGCAGCTTAGGCGGTATCCCGTGGGAGCAGTACTTC. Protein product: CASSLGGIPWEQYF.

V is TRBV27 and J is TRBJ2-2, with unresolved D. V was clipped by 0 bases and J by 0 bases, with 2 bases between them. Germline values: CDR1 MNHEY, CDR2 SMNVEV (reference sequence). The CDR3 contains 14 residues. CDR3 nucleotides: TGTGCCAGCAGTTTATCCCCGAACACCGGGGAGCTGTTTTTT. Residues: CASSLSPNTGELFF.

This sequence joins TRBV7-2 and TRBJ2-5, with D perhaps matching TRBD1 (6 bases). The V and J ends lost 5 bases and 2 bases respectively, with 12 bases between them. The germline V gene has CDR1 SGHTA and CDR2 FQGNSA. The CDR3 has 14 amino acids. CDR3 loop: CASSGAGQQETQYF. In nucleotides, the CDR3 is TGTGCCAGCAGCGGGGCTGGACAGCAAGAGACCCAGTACTTC.

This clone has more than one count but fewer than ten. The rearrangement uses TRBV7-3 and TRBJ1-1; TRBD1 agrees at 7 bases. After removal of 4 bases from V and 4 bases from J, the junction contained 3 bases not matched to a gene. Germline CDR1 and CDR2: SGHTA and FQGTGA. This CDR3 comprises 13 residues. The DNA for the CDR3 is TGTGCCAGCAGCTCAAGACAGGGCACTGAAGCTTTCTTT. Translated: CASSSRQGTEAFF.

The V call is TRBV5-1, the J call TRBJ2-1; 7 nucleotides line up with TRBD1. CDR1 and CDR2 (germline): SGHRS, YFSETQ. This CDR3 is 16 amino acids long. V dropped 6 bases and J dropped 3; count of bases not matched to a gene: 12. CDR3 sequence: CASTPQRGGLYNEQFF. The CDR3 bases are TGCGCCAGCACCCCCCAAAGAGGGGGCCTCTACAATGAGCAGTTCTTC.

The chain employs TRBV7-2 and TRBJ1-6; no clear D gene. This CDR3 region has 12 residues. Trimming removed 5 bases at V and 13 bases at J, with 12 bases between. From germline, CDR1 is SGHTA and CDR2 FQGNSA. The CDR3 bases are TGTGCCAGCAGCCCCCGGACGGAGCCCCTCCACTTT. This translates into CASSPRTEPLHF.

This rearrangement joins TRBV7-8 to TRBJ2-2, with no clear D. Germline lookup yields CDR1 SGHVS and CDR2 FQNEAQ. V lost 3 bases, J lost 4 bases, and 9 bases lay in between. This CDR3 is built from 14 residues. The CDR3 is CASSLEQTTGELFF. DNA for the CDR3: TGTGCCAGCAGCTTGGAACAGACCACCGGGGAGCTGTTTTTT.

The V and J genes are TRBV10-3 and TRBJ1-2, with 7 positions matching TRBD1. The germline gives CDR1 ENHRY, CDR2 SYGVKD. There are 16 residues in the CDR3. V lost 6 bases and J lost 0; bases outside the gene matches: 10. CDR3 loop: CAIRDGGQLANYGYTF. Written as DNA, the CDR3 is TGTGCCATCAGGGATGGGGGACAGCTTGCTAACTATGGCTACACCTTC.

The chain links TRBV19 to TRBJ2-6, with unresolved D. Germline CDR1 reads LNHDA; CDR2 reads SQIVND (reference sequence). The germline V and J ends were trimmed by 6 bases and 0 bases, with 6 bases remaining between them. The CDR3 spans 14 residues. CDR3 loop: CASRLTSGANVLTF. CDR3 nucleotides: TGTGCCAGTAGACTGACCTCTGGGGCCAACGTCCTGACTTTC.

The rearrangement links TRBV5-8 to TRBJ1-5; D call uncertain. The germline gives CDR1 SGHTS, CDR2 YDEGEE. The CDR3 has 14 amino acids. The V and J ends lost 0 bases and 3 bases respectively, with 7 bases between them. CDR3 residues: CASSLDSPNQPQHF. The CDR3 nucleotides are TGTGCCAGCAGCTTGGACAGTCCCAATCAGCCCCAGCATTTT. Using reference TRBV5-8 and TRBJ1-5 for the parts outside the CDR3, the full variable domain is EAGVTQSPTHLIKTRGQQATLRCSPISGHTSVYWYQQALGLGLQFLLWYDEGEERNRGNFPPRFSGRQFPNYSSELNVNALELEDSALYLCASSLDSPNQPQHFGDGTRLSIL.

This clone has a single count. The CDR3 is CASRLNTENEQYF. The CDR3 nucleotides are TGCGCCAGCAGACTAAATACAGAAAACGAGCAGTACTTC. The genes are TRBV5-1 and TRBJ2-7; D not certain. Germline loops: CDR1 SGHRS, CDR2 YFSETQ. This CDR3 spans 13 amino acids. V was cut by 5 bases and J by 5 bases, with 14 bases left in between.

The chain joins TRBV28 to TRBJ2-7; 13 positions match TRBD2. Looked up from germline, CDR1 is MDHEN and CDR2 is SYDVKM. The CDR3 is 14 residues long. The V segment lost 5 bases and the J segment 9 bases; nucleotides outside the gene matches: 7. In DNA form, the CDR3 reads TGTGCCAGCAGTCCTGGACTAGCGGGGGCAGGGCAGTACTTC. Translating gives CASSPGLAGAGQYF.

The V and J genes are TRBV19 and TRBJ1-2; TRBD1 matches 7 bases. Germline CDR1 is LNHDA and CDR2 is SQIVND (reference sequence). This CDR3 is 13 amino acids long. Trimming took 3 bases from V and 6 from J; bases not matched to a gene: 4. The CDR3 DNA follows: TGTGCCAGTAGTATTCAGGGGGTGAATGGCTACACCTTC. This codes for CASSIQGVNGYTF. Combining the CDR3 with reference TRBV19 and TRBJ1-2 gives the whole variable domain DGGITQSPKYLFRKEGQNVTLSCEQNLNHDAMYWYRQDPGQGLRLIYYSQIVNDFQKGDIAEGYSVSREKKESFPLTVTSAQKNPTAFYLCASSIQGVNGYTFGSGTRLTVV.

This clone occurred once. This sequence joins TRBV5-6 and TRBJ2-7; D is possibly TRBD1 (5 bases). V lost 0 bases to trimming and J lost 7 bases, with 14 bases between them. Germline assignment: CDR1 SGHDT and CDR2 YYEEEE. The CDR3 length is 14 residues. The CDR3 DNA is TGTGCCAGCAGCTTGGGCCAGGGCCTTGGGGAGCAGTACTTC. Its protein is CASSLGQGLGEQYF.

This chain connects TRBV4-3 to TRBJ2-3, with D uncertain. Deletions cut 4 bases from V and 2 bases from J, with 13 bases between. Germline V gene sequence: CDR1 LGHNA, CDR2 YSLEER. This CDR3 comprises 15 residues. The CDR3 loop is CASSPTSFPTDTQYF. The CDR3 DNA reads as TGCGCCAGCAGCCCGACCTCTTTCCCCACAGATACGCAGTATTTT.

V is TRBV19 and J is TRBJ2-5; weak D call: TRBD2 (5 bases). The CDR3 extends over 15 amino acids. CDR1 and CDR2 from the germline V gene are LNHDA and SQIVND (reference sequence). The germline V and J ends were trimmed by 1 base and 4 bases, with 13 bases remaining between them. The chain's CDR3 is CASSIGIKAGETQYF. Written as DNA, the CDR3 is TGTGCCAGTAGTATAGGGATCAAGGCGGGAGAGACCCAGTACTTC.

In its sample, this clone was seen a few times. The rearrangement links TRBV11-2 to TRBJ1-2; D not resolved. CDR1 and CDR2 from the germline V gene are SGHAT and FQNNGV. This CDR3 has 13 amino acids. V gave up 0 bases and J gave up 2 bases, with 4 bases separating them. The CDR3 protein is CASSLDPNYGYTF. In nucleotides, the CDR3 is TGTGCCAGCAGCTTAGATCCGAACTATGGCTACACCTTC.

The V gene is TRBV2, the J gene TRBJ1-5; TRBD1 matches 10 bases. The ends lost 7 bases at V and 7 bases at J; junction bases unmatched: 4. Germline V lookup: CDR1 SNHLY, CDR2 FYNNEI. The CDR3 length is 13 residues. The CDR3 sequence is CASISGQGQPQHF. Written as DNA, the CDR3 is TGTGCCAGCATATCGGGACAGGGGCAGCCCCAGCATTTT.

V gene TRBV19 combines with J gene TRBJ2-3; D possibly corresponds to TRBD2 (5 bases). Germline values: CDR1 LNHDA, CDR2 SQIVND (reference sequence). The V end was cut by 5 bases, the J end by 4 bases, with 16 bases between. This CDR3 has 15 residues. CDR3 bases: TGTGCCAGTAGTCCGCGGGCCTTAATCCCAGATACGCAGTATTTT. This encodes CASSPRALIPDTQYF.

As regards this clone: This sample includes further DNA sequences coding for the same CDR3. CDR3 amino acids: CASSDPNQPQHF. The DNA for the CDR3 is TGTGCCAGCAGTGACCCCAATCAGCCCCAGCATTTT. The chain uses TRBV2 and TRBJ1-5; D is undetermined. Trimming stripped 3 bases from V and 3 bases from J, with 3 bases between. The CDR3 loop spans 12 amino acids. Per germline, CDR1 SNHLY and CDR2 FYNNEI.

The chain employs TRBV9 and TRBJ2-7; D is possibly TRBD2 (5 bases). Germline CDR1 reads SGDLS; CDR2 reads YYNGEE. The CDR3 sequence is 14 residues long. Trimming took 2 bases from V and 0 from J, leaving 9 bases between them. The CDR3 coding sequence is TGTGCCAGCAGCGTCATGGACTCCTCCTACGAGCAGTACTTC. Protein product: CASSVMDSSYEQYF. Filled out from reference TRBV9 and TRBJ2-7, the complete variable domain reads DSGVTQTPKHLITATGQRVTLRCSPRSGDLSVYWYQQSLDQGLQFLIQYYNGEERAKGNILERFSAQQFPDLHSELNLSSLELGDSALYFCASSVMDSSYEQYFGPGTRLTVT.

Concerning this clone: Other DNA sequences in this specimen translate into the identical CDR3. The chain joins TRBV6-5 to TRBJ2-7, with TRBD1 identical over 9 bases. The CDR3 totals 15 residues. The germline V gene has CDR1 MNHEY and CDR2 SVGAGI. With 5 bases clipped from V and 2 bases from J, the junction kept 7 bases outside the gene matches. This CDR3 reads CASSPPGTGTYEQYF. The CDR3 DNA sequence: TGTGCCAGCAGTCCACCCGGGACAGGGACCTACGAGCAGTACTTC.